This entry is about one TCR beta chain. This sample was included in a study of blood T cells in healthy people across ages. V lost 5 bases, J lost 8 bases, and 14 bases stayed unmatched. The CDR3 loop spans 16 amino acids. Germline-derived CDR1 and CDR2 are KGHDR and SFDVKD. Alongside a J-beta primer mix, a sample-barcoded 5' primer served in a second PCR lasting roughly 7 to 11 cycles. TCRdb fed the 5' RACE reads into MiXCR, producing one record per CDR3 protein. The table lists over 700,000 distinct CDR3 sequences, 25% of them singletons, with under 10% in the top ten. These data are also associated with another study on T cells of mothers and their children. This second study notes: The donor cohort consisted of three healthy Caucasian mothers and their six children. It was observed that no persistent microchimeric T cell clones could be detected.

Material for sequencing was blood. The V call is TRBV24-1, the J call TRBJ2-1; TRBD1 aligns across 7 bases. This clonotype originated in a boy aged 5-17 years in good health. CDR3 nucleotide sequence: TGTGCCACCAGTGGAGGGGGCGGCTATCCCATCGATGAGCAGTTCTTC. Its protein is CATSGGGGYPIDEQFF.